This TCR beta chain was captured by sequencing in a study of OX40 agonist ivuxolimab in advanced cancers. Study-wide context: Patients received intravenous ivuxolimab every 2 weeks at 0.01 to 10 mg/kg. Previous treatment with anti-PD-1, anti-PD-L1 or anti-CTLA-4 therapy was allowed; 40% had received some. Whole-study findings and limits: Some patients without response likewise showed low normalized clonal expansion.

Sampling of blood occurred at baseline, cycle 4 day 1, and cycle 7 day 1. Germline CDR1 and CDR2: SGHRS and YFSETQ. The CDR3 is 15 amino acids. The V and J ends lost 5 bases and 3 bases, in that order; junction bases with no gene match: 5. Worth noting for this clone: As yet, its antigen is unknown.

TCRdb's copy holds only in-frame clones and misses some; the assay was immunoSEQ multiplex PCR. Of tens of thousands of clones listed, 89% are singletons. The source material was CD4+ or CD8+ T cells sorted from blood, sampled in a trial of the OX40 agonist ivuxolimab. This clonotype originated in an adult with an advanced solid tumor such as melanoma, head and neck, liver or kidney cancer. The chain is built from TRBV5-1 and TRBJ2-3; 11 positions agree with TRBD2. This CDR3 is CASSFSGGATDTQYF. The CDR3 nucleotides read TGCGCCAGCAGTTTTAGCGGGGGGGCTACAGATACGCAGTATTTT.